This TCR beta chain was found in a study of molecular identifiers for immune sequencing clone quantification. The wider study: With replicates, the RNA of about 20,000 or 100,000 naive CD8 cells was split five ways and four were sequenced.

MiXCR was run by TCRdb on the PCR reads, yielding one entry per CDR3 protein. The table includes hundreds of thousands of distinct CDR3 sequences, 25% detected once. The CDR3 consists of 18 residues. Germline V gives CDR1 LNHDA, CDR2 SQIVND (reference sequence). The V gene lost 0 bases and the J gene lost 2 bases, with 19 bases spanning the gap. The clonotype was recovered from a human donor in good health. Some libraries in this study had Jurkat cell RNA spiked in. This chain links TRBV19 with TRBJ2-5, with D tentatively TRBD2 (5 bases). Material: naive CD8+ T cells from blood, with Jurkat cell RNA spiked in. The subset here: FACS-sorted CD8+CD4-CCR7+CD45RA+ naive T cells. The CDR3 coding sequence is TGTGCCAGTAGTATAGACGGGATTGGCTCCCTCGGTCAAGAGACCCAGTACTTC. Protein: CASSIDGIGSLGQETQYF.